Listed below are T cell receptor beta chains from one sample, sequenced in a study of blood T cell repertoires in COVID-19. Data came from immunoSEQ multiplex PCR; TCRdb stores just in-frame clones and leaves some out. The sample carries approximately 240,000 clones, 85% recorded once. Sequencing was performed on peripheral blood. These receptors were obtained from a woman aged 55-69 years with active or convalescent COVID-19. Each CDR3 is given with its conserved first and last residue. Each record gives: J gene, CDR3 length, D gene, V gene, CDR3 DNA, CDR3 protein. D genes are given only for firm matches.

TRBJ2-1,18,TRBD2,TRBV27,TGTGCCAGCAGTTCGCCGGGACTAGGCACCTTCTCCTACAATGAGCAGTTCTTC,CASSSPGLGTFSYNEQFF
TRBJ1-1,13,TRBD1,TRBV30,TGTGCCTGGAGCCGGGACAGGGTCACTGAAGCTTTCTTT,CAWSRDRVTEAFF
TRBJ2-3,16,TRBD2,TRBV5-1,TGCGCCAGCAGCTTGGATAGCGGGGGTGGTGTAGATACGCAGTATTTT,CASSLDSGGGVDTQYF
TRBJ1-1,16,NA,TRBV6-4,TGTGCCAGCAGTGACGGGCCAGGGGCTTCAAGCACTGAAGCTTTCTTT,CASSDGPGASSTEAFF
TRBJ2-1,15,NA,TRBV14,TGTGCCAGCAGCCAAGGTGGCCAGTCGAGGAATGAGCAGTTCTTC,CASSQGGQSRNEQFF
TRBJ2-3,14,NA,TRBV7-2,TGTGCCAGCAGCTTAGGGCACAGCACAGATACGCAGTATTTT,CASSLGHSTDTQYF
TRBJ2-7,12,NA,TRBV3-1/TRBV3-2,TGTGCCAGCAGCGCGCTAGGGGTCGAGCAGTACTTC,CASSALGVEQYF
TRBJ2-1,16,TRBD2,TRBV9,TGTGCCAGCAGCGCACGGACTAGCCTTACCTACAATGAGCAGTTCTTC,CASSARTSLTYNEQFF
TRBJ1-2,14,TRBD1,TRBV27,TGTGCCAGCAGAACCGGGACAGGGATCTATGGCTACACCTTC,CASRTGTGIYGYTF
TRBJ1-6,14,TRBD1,TRBV2,TGTGCCAGCAGTGTCGACAGGGGTGCTTCACCCCTCCACTTT,CASSVDRGASPLHF
TRBJ1-1,13,NA,TRBV2,TGTGCCGCCGGGAAGAGGTTGGACACTGAAGCTTTCTTT,CAAGKRLDTEAFF
TRBJ1-1,15,TRBD1,TRBV27,TGTGCCAGCAGTTTCCGAGGGGGCCAGAGCACTGAAGCTTTCTTT,CASSFRGGQSTEAFF
TRBJ2-7,13,NA,TRBV3-1/TRBV3-2,TGTGCCAGCAGCCCCCCGGGGGCCTACGAGCAGTACTTC,CASSPPGAYEQYF
TRBJ1-1,12,NA,TRBV12-3/TRBV12-4,TGTGCCAGCAGGACAGGGAACACTGAAGCTTTCTTT,CASRTGNTEAFF
TRBJ1-1,13,NA,TRBV5-1,TGCGCCAGCAGCCCCATCGCCGGGACAGAAGCTTTCTTT,CASSPIAGTEAFF
TRBJ2-1,16,NA,TRBV11-3,TGTGCCAGCAGCTTTACTAGCATCCGCTCCTACAATGAGCAGTTCTTC,CASSFTSIRSYNEQFF
TRBJ2-5,15,TRBD1,TRBV27,TGTGCCAGCAGTCGACAGGGGTTTAATGGAGAGACCCAGTACTTC,CASSRQGFNGETQYF
TRBJ1-2,16,TRBD1,TRBV3-1/TRBV3-2,TGTGCCAGCAGCCCAACACCGGGACAGGGAATTGGTGGCTACACCTTC,CASSPTPGQGIGGYTF
TRBJ2-5,15,TRBD2,TRBV2,TGTGCCAGCAGTGATCCGACTAGCGGCCAAGAGACCCAGTACTTC,CASSDPTSGQETQYF
TRBJ1-1,15,NA,TRBV3-1/TRBV3-2,TGTGCCAGCAGCCACAGATGGAGGGGAAACACTGAAGCTTTCTTT,CASSHRWRGNTEAFF
TRBJ1-1,13,TRBD1,TRBV12-3/TRBV12-4,TGTGCCAGCAGTTTCCAGGGGGCCACTGAAGCTTTCTTT,CASSFQGATEAFF